The sequence of this T cell receptor (beta chain) was determined in a study of vaccination effects on CD4 cells after COVID-19 (dated by TCRdb to 2021 to 2024). With regard to the full study: To identify antigen-specific CD4+ T cell clonotypes by their expansion, the ViraFEST assay first stimulated PBMC with viral peptide pools and then applied TCR sequencing. After vaccination, three convalescent patients were sampled at an early time point (day +14) and at a late time point (day +241, +227 and +161, respectively). The full study included some 10 COVID-19 convalescent patients and several SARS-CoV-2-naive healthy vaccine recipients. Some 2 million PBMC per well were cultured in IMDM with about 4.6% human AB serum, roughly 11 IU/ml IL-2 and gentamicin, plus 10 ug/ml peptides. Post-vaccine samples across the study were collected a median of 72 days after the second dose, with a range of 14 to 241. SARS-CoV-2 spike-specific CD4+ TCR repertoires from before and after mRNA vaccination were compared in COVID-19 convalescent patients and in infection-naive vaccine recipients. In the study, cultures from other donors were sequenced using the Oncomine TCR Beta short-read assay on an Illumina iSeq 100. On the study overall, not on this receptor specifically: Only a small number of convalescent patients were included, and no early post-infection timepoints were available, which limited the study. Among convalescent patients, the spike-reactive repertoire after vaccination was made up mainly of new vaccine-induced clones that were largely distinct from the clones induced by infection. Marked clonal contraction was observed in both infection-induced and vaccine-induced clones at late post-vaccination timepoints, consistent with waning T cell responses.

Library method: the immunoSEQ multiplex PCR assay. DNA from the cultured, isolated CD4+ T cells was subjected to TCR beta CDR3 sequencing. The original methods were these. Non-productive TCR sequences were discarded, and reads were trimmed to the CDR3 region, with only CDR3s of 7 or more amino acids retained. Antigen-specific clonotypes were identified with the MANAFEST web app by comparing expansion in peptide wells against reference cultures. Positive clones required FDR<0.05 expansion versus reference and all other wells, odds ratio above 5, and frequency above 0.1% in two replicate wells. A clonotype was called cross-reactive if it was significantly expanded both in SARS-CoV-2 spike wells and in at least one common cold coronavirus spike condition. Using the stringdist R package, CDR3 similarity was measured by Levenshtein distance, and unrooted trees were constructed with ape in R 3.6.1. Drawn from immuneACCESS, this table holds only the in-frame rearrangements with V and J called that TCRdb kept. Clones are partly lost; checked studies trace under half to an unresolved V gene and leave the rest unexplained. V, J and clone size reflect that table, while D and trimming were determined from the DNA. In all, the sample holds about 50,000 clones, and 74% of those were seen once. Under 5.5% of the sample is taken by the ten largest.

V lost 4 bases and J lost 5 bases; the stretch between them is 16 bases long. Including cysteine and phenylalanine, the CDR3 has 14 amino acids. Only the CDR3 DNA stays, 42 bases, in frame from base 1. CDR1 is given as SGHRS and CDR2 as YFSETQ, both from the germline V gene. Only one count was recorded for this clone. What this receptor recognizes is not known. The input lacks base qualities; no much larger clone sits a single base away. After approximately eleven days of culture, CD4+ T cells were isolated with the EasySep CD4+ T cell isolation kit. Convalescent patients had PCR-confirmed SARS-CoV-2 infection between March and December 2020, before Alpha, Beta and Delta variants emerged in the United States. Each participant received two doses of an mRNA SARS-CoV-2 vaccine, either BNT162b2 or mRNA-1273. Half of the culture medium was replaced with fresh IL-2-containing medium on days 3 and 7. Unless otherwise noted, each peptide stimulation condition was cultured in triplicate wells. Using Ficoll-Paque Plus gradient centrifugation, PBMC were separated from whole blood and then either used fresh or cryopreserved at -140C. Genomic DNA was extracted from cultured CD4+ T cells with the QIAamp micro DNA kit.

This clonotype was sampled from a human donor who had a prior SARS-CoV-2 infection. The sample in question was CD4+ T cells from PBMCs cultured without peptide, obtained after COVID-19 vaccination. Recombination joined TRBV5-1 with TRBJ2-7; the D gene is perhaps TRBD1, from 6 matching bases. The DNA reads as follows: TGCGCCAGCAGCCCACGGGACACAGGGAACGAGCAGTACTTC. This translates into CASSPRDTGNEQYF.